This T cell receptor beta chain derives from a study of blood T cell repertoires in COVID-19. Profiled with immunoSEQ multiplex PCR; TCRdb holds only in-frame clones, not every one. The sample has about 100,000 clones; roughly 85% are singletons. The CDR3 has 15 residues. V shed 5 bases, J shed 5 bases, and the junction held 5 bases outside the gene matches. Germline V gives CDR1 SGHAT, CDR2 FQNNGV. Participant ages covered about 18 to 89 years across 25 or so US areas. Sequenced input: PBMCs or T cells enriched from blood (not recorded which). This rearrangement joins TRBV11-2 to TRBJ2-3; 12 nucleotides align to TRBD2. The receptor's source is a woman between 50 and 59 years old who had recovered from COVID-19. In nucleotides, the CDR3 is TGTGCCAGCAGCGACCTAGCGGGGGGGAGAGATACGCAGTATTTT. Protein sequence: CASSDLAGGRDTQYF. Together with reference TRBV11-2 and TRBJ2-3, the CDR3 gives the full variable domain: EAGVAQSPRYKIIEKRQSVAFWCNPISGHATLYWYQQILGQGPKLLIQFQNNGVVDDSQLPKDRFSAERLKGVDSTLKIQPAKLEDSAVYLCASSDLAGGRDTQYFGPGTRLTVL.